This TCR beta chain is from a study of CD8 T cells in ankylosing spondylitis. A remark on this clonotype: The antigen is undetermined.

Study results and caveats: Disease-linked clones had a CD8+ phenotype and relatively low frequency in peripheral blood. A motif of eight or nine highly homologous TCR beta variants was seen as apparently characteristic of ankylosing spondylitis blood.

For TCR beta, libraries came from quantitative 5'-RACE with molecular barcodes. TCRdb reprocessed the 5' RACE reads with MiXCR, giving one entry per CDR3 protein. The sample has about 440,000 distinct CDR3 sequences, about 15% seen once; the top ten hold 1%. Trimming removed 3 bases at V and 2 bases at J, with 17 bases between. This CDR3 spans 16 amino acids. The V gene's germline CDR1 is SGDLS and CDR2 YYNGEE. The sequence was obtained from a male donor with ankylosing spondylitis. The sequenced sample consisted of blood, either unsorted or a sorted T cell fraction (not recorded which). This chain connects TRBV9 to TRBJ1-2, with D hard to call. The CDR3 DNA is TGTGCCAGCAGCGACACCGAGCTGAGGAACAACTATGGCTACACCTTC. This codes for CASSDTELRNNYGYTF. The full variable domain, with the rest looked up from reference TRBV9 and TRBJ1-2, is DSGVTQTPKHLITATGQRVTLRCSPRSGDLSVYWYQQSLDQGLQFLIQYYNGEERAKGNILERFSAQQFPDLHSELNLSSLELGDSALYFCASSDTELRNNYGYTFGSGTRLTVV.